This T cell receptor beta chain was observed in a study of vaccination and CD4 T cells after COVID-19 (dated by TCRdb to between 2021 and 2024). For the study in its entirety: Convalescent patients had a positive SARS-CoV-2 result on nasal swab PCR, and of these patients, fewer than ten had mild disease and one had severe disease. Six males and four females were included in the convalescent cohort, with two Hispanic individuals, seven Caucasians, two Asians and one multiracial person represented. Participants got two doses of the Pfizer-BioNTech BNT162b2 vaccine (n=8) or two doses of the Moderna mRNA-1273 vaccine (n=2). Post-COVID blood samples from convalescent patients were collected a median of approximately 100 days after diagnosis, with a range of roughly 30 to 170 days. Post-vaccine blood samples were collected a median of approximately 68 days after the second vaccine dose, ranging from about 13 to 241 days. For stimulating the cultures, overlapping spike peptide pools were used, derived from SARS-CoV-2 as well as from the common cold coronaviruses HCoV-NL63, HCoV-OC43 and HCoV-229E. As controls, cultures received a CEFX viral epitope pool (the positive control), an HIV-1 Nef peptide pool (the negative control), or no peptide at all. The spike-specific CD4+ TCR repertoire was compared before and after mRNA vaccination in fewer than eleven COVID-19 convalescent patients and a few infection-naive healthy vaccine recipients.

Overall results and qualifications from the work: Among convalescent patients, a median about 90% of the SARS-CoV-2-reactive clones seen after vaccination appeared only after vaccination, which suggests priming specific to the vaccine. An increase in the median number of SARS-CoV-2-reactive clonotypes from 20 to 25 after infection to roughly 36 after vaccination was observed, but the change was not found to be significant. Nearly all vaccine-specific clones in convalescent patients (304 of 307) were mono-reactive for SARS-CoV-2 spike rather than cross-reactive with common cold coronaviruses. Relatively few convalescent patients were included in the study, and early timepoints after natural infection were not analyzed.

Counted from cysteine to phenylalanine, this CDR3 has 13 amino acids. Only the CDR3 part of the read is kept: 39 bases, read in frame from the first base. Germline trimming amounts to 5 bases on V and 1 base on J, with 1 as the count of junction bases outside the gene matches. The germline V gene (reference sequence) sets CDR1 to MNHEY and CDR2 to SMNVEV. Interpreted using the paper, the treatment or condition label stands for: roughly ten-day PBMC culture with coronavirus spike peptide pools or control peptides (ViraFEST assay). The ViraFEST assay was used in the study, in which antigen-specific T cells were expanded with peptide pools and expanded clonotypes were subsequently identified by TCR sequencing. The convalescent patients' positive SARS-CoV-2 PCR tests fell between March and December 2020, which was before the Alpha, Beta and Delta variants emerged in the United States. Each well held approximately 2 million PBMCs cultured in IMDM containing roughly 5% human AB serum and approximately 9.8 IU/ml IL-2, with 8.5 to 10 ug/ml peptide pools added. On days 3 and 7, half of the culture medium was replaced with fresh IL-2-containing medium. After 10 days of culture, CD4+ T cells were isolated by negative selection using the EasySep CD4+ T cell isolation kit. Ficoll-Paque Plus gradient centrifugation was used to isolate PBMCs from whole blood, and the isolated PBMCs were then either used fresh or cryopreserved at -140C. Each culture condition was generally run in triplicate wells.

The library relied on PCR. DNA from cultured CD4+ T cells was subjected to TCR sequencing with the Oncomine TCR Beta short-read assay at the Johns Hopkins FTIC core. The QIAamp micro DNA kit was used to extract genomic DNA from the cultured CD4+ T cells. Oncomine TCR Beta libraries from cultured CD4+ T cells were pooled with unique dual indexes and sequenced on an Illumina iSeq 100. As for the original processing: Non-productive sequences were removed, and CDR3s not starting with C, not ending with F or W, or shorter than 7 amino acids were discarded. Antigen-specific clonotypes were identified using the MANAFEST web application through comparison of peptide-stimulated wells with reference and other culture wells. For a clone to be called positive, the clone needed an FDR below 0.05, an odds ratio above 5, and a productive frequency above 0.1% in at least two of three replicate wells. Clonotypes that were significantly expanded in both SARS-CoV-2 spike wells and at least one common cold coronavirus spike condition were defined as cross-reactive. Levenshtein distances (stringdist) and unrooted phylogenetic trees (ape) in R version 3.6.1 were used to assess CDR3 homology. The public reads were run again by TCRdb, first through fastp at Q25 and then through MiXCR, and only productive beta chains were kept. For every CDR3 protein sequence, its rows merge into one entry that carries the most common genes and DNA. Clone size and V and J calls follow TCRdb, not the original study. The sample table contains fewer than 7,000 distinct CDR3 sequences; only one count was recorded for around 47% of them. In total, the top ten clones hold about 9.9% of the sample.

To note about this clonotype: Its target antigen remains unknown. It has no much larger one-base neighbor in the sample; base qualities were not kept.

Recombination linked TRBV27 to TRBJ2-7; 8 bases in between match TRBD1. Source material: CD4+ T cells from blood, cultured in vitro. This clonotype was obtained from a human donor who had recovered from COVID-19. CDR3 loop: CASSRDRSYEQYF. The nucleotides are TGTGCCAGCAGTAGGGACAGGTCCTACGAGCAGTACTTC.